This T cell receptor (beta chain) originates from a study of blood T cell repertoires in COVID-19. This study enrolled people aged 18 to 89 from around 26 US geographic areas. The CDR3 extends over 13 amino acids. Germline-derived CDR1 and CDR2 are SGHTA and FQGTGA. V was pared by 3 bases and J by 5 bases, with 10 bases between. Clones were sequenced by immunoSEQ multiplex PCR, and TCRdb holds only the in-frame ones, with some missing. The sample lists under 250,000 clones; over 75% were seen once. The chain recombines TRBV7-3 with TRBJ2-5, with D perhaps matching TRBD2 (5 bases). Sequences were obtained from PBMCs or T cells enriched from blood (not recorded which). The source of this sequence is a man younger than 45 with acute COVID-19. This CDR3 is CASSFEGFETQYF. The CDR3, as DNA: TGTGCCAGCAGCTTTGAGGGTTTCGAGACCCAGTACTTC.